A single sample gave rise to the 9 T cell receptor beta chains below, sequenced in a study of T cell repertoires in cytomegalovirus infection. TCRdb redid the calling of the reads with MiXCR, one entry per CDR3 protein. The sample lists about 680,000 distinct CDR3 sequences; 20% to 25% were seen once. The source material was CD8+ T cells from PBMCs. These receptors were obtained from a human donor in good health (CMV status not recorded). Some clones in this sample may be carry-over from other donors' samples.

To note about this clonotype: A much larger clone differs by one base, so this may be a read error. V usage is TRBV7-9 and J usage is TRBJ2-7; no definite D call. The CDR3 is 12 amino acids. The germline gives CDR1 SEHNR, CDR2 FQNEAQ (reference sequence). Trimming shortened V by 2 bases and J by 6 bases, and 8 bases separated the two germline ends. CDR3 region: CASSLSRIEQYF. The CDR3 bases are TGTGCCAGCAGCTTAAGTCGCATCGAGCAGTACTTC.

This clonotype has more than one count but fewer than ten. The genes are TRBV12-3 or TRBV12-4 and TRBJ2-2; TRBD2 matches 7 bases. J gave up 7 bases and V 1 base, and 3 bases lay outside the gene matches. The CDR3 length is 14 residues. CDR3 nucleotides: TGTGCCAGCAGTTTAGTCGGCGGGGGCGGGGAGCTGTTTTTT. Its protein product is CASSLVGGGGELFF.

This clonotype was found a few times. This chain links TRBV29-1 with TRBJ2-1, with 9 bases fitting TRBD2. The V segment lost 3 bases and the J segment 3 bases; nucleotides outside the gene matches: 3. Looked up from germline, CDR1 is SQVTM and CDR2 is ANQGSEA. This CDR3 region has 14 residues. Written as DNA, the CDR3 is TGCAGCGTTGATTTAGCGGGGGTCTACAATGAGCAGTTCTTC. Its translation: CSVDLAGVYNEQFF.

This sequence joins TRBV9 and TRBJ2-1, with 10 nucleotides matching TRBD2. After removal of 3 bases from V and 5 bases from J, the junction contained 5 bases not matched to a gene. Germline V CDR1 and CDR2: SGDLS, YYNGEE. CDR3 length: 15 residues. Written as DNA, the CDR3 is TGTGCCAGCAGCGCCCTAGCGGGGGCCAACAATGAGCAGTTCTTC. Translating gives CASSALAGANNEQFF. The complete variable domain, with remaining parts taken from reference TRBV9 and TRBJ2-1, reads DSGVTQTPKHLITATGQRVTLRCSPRSGDLSVYWYQQSLDQGLQFLIQYYNGEERAKGNILERFSAQQFPDLHSELNLSSLELGDSALYFCASSALAGANNEQFFGPGTRLTVL.

As for this clonotype: Because it lacks the conserved phenylalanine or tryptophan at the end, this CDR3 is likely a read error. No DNA is shown, since the ends of the CDR3 on it are uncertain; the CDR3 is the one TCRdb lists. The genes are TRBV6-2 or TRBV6-3 and TRBJ2-5. The CDR3 totals 9 residues, both ends included. CDR1 and CDR2 (germline): MNHEY, SVGEGT. Here the CDR3 reads CAAGVFFTL.

About this clonotype itself: One junction end disagrees with the germline gene, perhaps due to a read error. This rearrangement joins TRBV7-9 to TRBJ2-1; weak D call: TRBD1 (5 bases). CDR1 and CDR2 (germline): SEHNR, FQNEAQ (reference sequence). The CDR3 is 13 amino acids. The DNA of the CDR3 is TGTGCCAACAGCTACCCCAGGGAACGTGAGCAGTTCTTC. As protein: CANSYPREREQFF. Complete variable domain (other parts from reference TRBV7-9 and TRBJ2-1): DTGVSQNPRHKITKRGQNVTFRCDPISEHNRLYWYRQTLGQGPEFLTYFQNEAQLEKSRLLSDRFSAERPKGSFSTLEIQRTEQGDSAMYLCANSYPREREQFFGPGTRLTVL.

This chain joins TRBV14 and TRBJ2-7, with D maybe TRBD2 (5 bases). The CDR3 contains 15 residues. Germline CDR1 SGHDN, CDR2 FVKESK. The V end lost 4 bases, the J end lost 2 bases, and 15 bases lay between the germline ends. The DNA for the CDR3 is TGTGCCAGCAGCCCCATGGAAGCGGTTCCCTACGAGCAGTACTTC. Translation gives CASSPMEAVPYEQYF. The full variable domain, rest sourced from reference TRBV14 and TRBJ2-7, is EAGVTQFPSHSVIEKGQTVTLRCDPISGHDNLYWYRRVMGKEIKFLLHFVKESKQDESGMPNNRFLAERTGGTYSTLKVQPAELEDSGVYFCASSPMEAVPYEQYFGPGTRLTVT.

This clonotype was detected ten times or more. V and J are TRBV7-2 and TRBJ1-2; TRBD1 might be the D (6 bases). The ends were cut back, 4 bases at V and 4 bases at J, with 13 bases in the middle. Per germline, CDR1 SGHTA and CDR2 FQGNSA. The CDR3 covers 14 residues. CDR3 nucleotide sequence: TGTGCCAGCAGCTGGACACAGGGCAGCTATGGCTACACCTTC. As protein: CASSWTQGSYGYTF.

Only a few counts were recorded for this clonotype. The genes are TRBV29-1 and TRBJ2-7; D gene uncertain. The germline gives CDR1 SQVTM, CDR2 ANQGSEA. The V end lost 6 bases, the J end lost 4 bases, and 16 bases lay between the germline ends. The CDR3 contains 13 residues. The DNA for the CDR3 is TGCAGCGTCAGCTATACGAATCAGTACGAGCAGTACTTC. This sequence encodes CSVSYTNQYEQYF.